This T cell receptor (beta chain) was sequenced for a study of T cell clonotyping in hematopoietic cell transplantation (TCRdb year 2021). Study-level background: A total of some 130 blood samples were collected in the study from 35 consecutive transplant recipients and their related donors. Recruitment of patients ran from late 2015 to January 2017, and follow-up continued until late 2020 or until death.

Broader findings and caveats from the paper: A decrease in recipient TCR diversity was observed after transplant, and a progressive increase in pathologically expanded clonotypes was seen from day 30 to day 180. Just a small fraction of recipient repertoires overlapped with donor repertoires, and more than 97% appeared de novo at the given depth. The sample size was limited, and CD4 and CD8 repertoire contributions could not be separated because cells were not sorted. Donor and pretransplant recipient Inverse Simpson Index values predicted broader posttransplant TCR repertoire diversity.

For TCR beta sequencing, blood samples came from the related transplant donors. Nuclei Lysis Solution was used to extract genomic DNA from fresh or cryopreserved unfractionated peripheral blood mononuclear cells. Deletion took 8 bases off V and 1 base off J, with a span of 17 bases between the germline ends. For CDR1 and CDR2, the germline V gene lists SGDLS and YYNGEE. The CDR3 measures 15 amino acids from cysteine to phenylalanine. Only the CDR3 region is kept as DNA, spanning 45 bases read in frame from base 1. Turning to this clone: Its target antigen remains unknown. Base qualities are missing; no much larger clone stands one base away.

TCR beta CDR3 regions were amplified from genomic DNA with the immunoSEQ assay, a bias-controlled multiplex PCR using V- and J-specific primers. A second PCR step added a proprietary barcode and Illumina adapter sequences to the CDR3 amplicons. CDR3 libraries were sequenced on an Illumina MiSeq instrument. Per the original workflow: Export and quality control were performed with immunoSEQ Analyzer 3.0, and downstream analyses were performed with R Bioconductor and Immunarch. Only productive rearrangements in the normalized downsampled data set were used to calculate repertoire metrics. Clonotypes larger than 5 templates in the normalized cohort were defined as pathologically expanded. Repertoire diversity was measured with the Inverse Simpson Index. The non-normalized data set was used for CMV-specificity analyses so that all clonotypes could be captured. TCRdb stores this immuneACCESS table with in-frame sequences only. Part of the clones is absent; in the studies checked, under half of the shortfall reflects unresolved V genes, and no reason is known for the rest. V and J calls and clone size are those listed in that table; D and trimming were worked out from the DNA. For this sample there are over 25,000 clones; 90% to 96% appear just once. The top ten clones comprise roughly 1.4% of the sample.

The chain joins TRBV9 to TRBJ2-3; a tentative D match to TRBD1 spans 6 bases. The source is a man in his fifties or sixties in good health. Some clones in this sample may be carry-over from other donors' samples. The specimen was peripheral blood mononuclear cells. The CDR3 protein is CASTRENRGTDTQYF. The nucleotide sequence is TGTGCCAGTACAAGGGAAAACAGGGGCACAGATACGCAGTATTTT.